This T cell receptor beta chain is drawn from a study of CD8 T cells in ankylosing spondylitis. Study observations and caveats: Disease-associated clonotypes exhibited CD8+ identity and were relatively infrequent in peripheral blood. Reportedly, matched ankylosing spondylitis synovial fluid was significantly enriched for disease-linked clones.

Making use of molecular barcodes, quantitative 5'-RACE generated TCR beta libraries. Via MiXCR, TCRdb re-called the 5' RACE reads, giving one row per CDR3 protein. This sample has about 360,000 distinct CDR3 sequences, with roughly 15% found just once. CDR3 length: 13 residues. Germline V gene sequence: CDR1 DFQATT, CDR2 SNEGSKA (reference sequence). Trimming took 6 bases from V and 2 from J; bases not matched to a gene: 6. Worth noting for this clonotype: Its matching antigen is unknown.

Input material: blood, either unsorted or a sorted T cell fraction (not recorded which). This sequence joins TRBV20-1 and TRBJ2-7, with 8 bases matching TRBD2. The source of this sequence is a male donor with ankylosing spondylitis or in good health (not recorded which). The CDR3 loop is CSAAGGNPYEQYF. DNA of the CDR3: TGCAGTGCCGCGGGGGGCAACCCCTACGAGCAGTACTTC.